A selection of T cell receptor beta chains follows, all from one sample in a study of shared T cell receptors in the human thymus. Method: immunoSEQ multiplex PCR; TCRdb's copy keeps in-frame clones and lacks some. The repertoire holds hundreds of thousands of clones, with about four fifths as singletons. This same sample was also part of a study on human thymus T cells.

Sequences were obtained from thymocytes. These receptors were obtained from a boy under two years old with a congenital heart defect. The CDR3 runs from the conserved cysteine through the conserved F or W. Fields, in order: D gene, clone size, J gene, V gene, CDR3 protein, CDR3 DNA. D genes are given only for firm matches. The size entry is marked missing in some rows and otherwise reads once, few, many or a size class.

d_call: TRBD1
clone_size: -
j_call: TRBJ1-2
v_call: TRBV30
cdr3_aa: CAWRYRGIYGYTF
cdr3_nt: TGTGCCTGGAGATACAGGGGGATCTATGGCTACACCTTC

d_call: -
clone_size: -
j_call: TRBJ2-5
v_call: TRBV6-5
cdr3_aa: CASSYRPASFQETQYF
cdr3_nt: TGTGCCAGCAGTTACCGCCCGGCTAGCTTCCAAGAGACCCAGTACTTC

d_call: -
clone_size: -
j_call: TRBJ1-3
v_call: TRBV28
cdr3_aa: CASQGIRGSGNTIYF
cdr3_nt: TGTGCCAGCCAGGGAATAAGGGGCTCTGGAAACACCATATATTTT

d_call: TRBD1
clone_size: -
j_call: TRBJ2-1
v_call: TRBV18
cdr3_aa: CASSRGDRGRVMPYNEQFF
cdr3_nt: TGTGCCAGCTCTCGGGGGGACAGGGGAAGAGTGATGCCATACAATGAGCAGTTCTTC

d_call: -
clone_size: few
j_call: TRBJ1-3
v_call: TRBV19
cdr3_aa: CASSMAGPRNTIYF
cdr3_nt: TGTGCCAGTAGTATGGCAGGGCCCAGAAACACCATATATTTT

d_call: TRBD2
clone_size: -
j_call: TRBJ2-1
v_call: TRBV13
cdr3_aa: CASSLGPTAGRSEQFF
cdr3_nt: TGTGCCAGCAGCTTAGGGCCTACAGCGGGACGGAGTGAGCAGTTCTTC

d_call: -
clone_size: -
j_call: TRBJ2-1
v_call: TRBV11-3
cdr3_aa: CASSLLANEQFF
cdr3_nt: TGTGCCAGCAGCTTACTAGCTAATGAGCAGTTCTTC

d_call: -
clone_size: -
j_call: TRBJ2-7
v_call: TRBV14
cdr3_aa: CASSNRVRWEQYF
cdr3_nt: TGTGCCAGCAGCAACAGGGTGAGGTGGGAGCAGTACTTC

d_call: TRBD1
clone_size: -
j_call: TRBJ2-7
v_call: TRBV6-5
cdr3_aa: CASRGTGVSYEQYF
cdr3_nt: TGTGCCAGCAGGGGGACAGGGGTGTCCTACGAGCAGTACTTC

d_call: -
clone_size: once
j_call: TRBJ2-5
v_call: TRBV7-2
cdr3_aa: CASSLSRSETQYF
cdr3_nt: TGTGCCAGCAGCTTATCTAGGTCGGAGACCCAGTACTTC

d_call: TRBD2
clone_size: -
j_call: TRBJ2-2
v_call: TRBV27
cdr3_aa: CASTRKPGLAGGNPGELFF
cdr3_nt: TGTGCCAGCACCCGAAAACCGGGACTAGCGGGAGGAAACCCCGGGGAGCTGTTTTTT

d_call: -
clone_size: -
j_call: TRBJ2-7
v_call: TRBV30
cdr3_aa: CAWSVPPLTYEQYF
cdr3_nt: TGTGCCTGGAGTGTACCCCCACTCACTTACGAGCAGTACTTC

d_call: -
clone_size: few
j_call: TRBJ2-7
v_call: TRBV5-8
cdr3_aa: CASSLVYEQYF
cdr3_nt: TGTGCCAGCAGCTTGGTATACGAGCAGTACTTC

d_call: -
clone_size: -
j_call: TRBJ1-1
v_call: TRBV5-6
cdr3_aa: CASSSPPGGKAFF
cdr3_nt: TGTGCCAGCAGCTCCCCCCCTGGGGGGAAAGCTTTCTTT

d_call: TRBD1
clone_size: few
j_call: TRBJ1-1
v_call: TRBV5-6
cdr3_aa: CASSLDRGTEAFF
cdr3_nt: TGTGCCAGCAGCTTGGACAGGGGCACTGAAGCTTTCTTT

d_call: TRBD1
clone_size: -
j_call: TRBJ2-6
v_call: TRBV15
cdr3_aa: CATSRLDRGGGNVLTF
cdr3_nt: TGTGCCACCAGCAGATTAGACAGGGGAGGCGGGAACGTCCTGACTTTC

d_call: TRBD1
clone_size: few
j_call: TRBJ2-2
v_call: TRBV19
cdr3_aa: CASSKSGTGVAANTGELFF
cdr3_nt: TGTGCCAGTAGTAAATCCGGGACAGGGGTGGCGGCGAACACCGGGGAGCTGTTTTTT

d_call: -
clone_size: -
j_call: TRBJ2-7
v_call: TRBV28
cdr3_aa: CASSFRRVPYYEQYF
cdr3_nt: TGTGCCAGCAGTTTTCGGCGGGTACCCTACTACGAGCAGTACTTC

d_call: -
clone_size: few
j_call: TRBJ2-7
v_call: TRBV12-5
cdr3_aa: CASGARHLSYEQYF
cdr3_nt: TGTGCTAGTGGTGCCCGACACCTCTCCTACGAGCAGTACTTC

d_call: TRBD2
clone_size: -
j_call: TRBJ2-4
v_call: TRBV4-3
cdr3_aa: CASSQGLAGGSAKNIQYF
cdr3_nt: TGCGCCAGCAGCCAAGGACTAGCGGGAGGGTCAGCCAAAAACATTCAGTACTTC

d_call: -
clone_size: -
j_call: TRBJ2-3
v_call: TRBV6-1
cdr3_aa: CASSEGGSGPTDTQYF
cdr3_nt: TGTGCCAGCAGTGAGGGTGGTAGCGGACCCACAGATACGCAGTATTTT

d_call: TRBD2
clone_size: -
j_call: TRBJ2-1
v_call: TRBV14
cdr3_aa: CASSQELLAGAWPPNEQFF
cdr3_nt: TGTGCCAGCAGCCAAGAGCTGCTAGCGGGAGCTTGGCCCCCCAATGAGCAGTTCTTC

d_call: -
clone_size: -
j_call: TRBJ2-1
v_call: TRBV14
cdr3_aa: CASSQEGGPSEQFF
cdr3_nt: TGTGCCAGCAGCCAAGAAGGCGGGCCAAGTGAGCAGTTCTTC

d_call: TRBD1
clone_size: once
j_call: TRBJ2-7
v_call: TRBV28
cdr3_aa: CASSTALRDRLYEQYF
cdr3_nt: TGTGCCAGCAGTACTGCCCTCCGGGACAGACTTTACGAGCAGTACTTC

d_call: -
clone_size: once
j_call: TRBJ1-2
v_call: TRBV6-5
cdr3_aa: CASSATLANYGYTF
cdr3_nt: TGTGCCAGCAGTGCCACTTTAGCTAACTATGGCTACACCTTC

d_call: -
clone_size: -
j_call: TRBJ2-7
v_call: TRBV14
cdr3_aa: CASSQDSDSYEQYF
cdr3_nt: TGTGCCAGCAGCCAAGATTCGGACTCCTACGAGCAGTACTTC

d_call: TRBD2
clone_size: -
j_call: TRBJ2-1
v_call: TRBV19
cdr3_aa: CASTPRRLAGYNEQFF
cdr3_nt: TGTGCCAGTACCCCTCGGAGACTAGCGGGGTACAATGAGCAGTTCTTC

d_call: -
clone_size: -
j_call: TRBJ2-7
v_call: TRBV2
cdr3_aa: CASTHWDTDYEQYF
cdr3_nt: TGTGCCAGCACCCATTGGGACACCGACTACGAGCAGTACTTC

d_call: -
clone_size: -
j_call: TRBJ2-2
v_call: TRBV19
cdr3_aa: CASSIETGELFF
cdr3_nt: TGTGCCAGTAGTATCGAGACCGGGGAGCTGTTTTTT

d_call: -
clone_size: -
j_call: TRBJ2-1
v_call: TRBV5-1
cdr3_aa: CASSLAARDSGDEQFF
cdr3_nt: TGCGCCAGCAGCTTGGCCGCGCGGGATAGTGGGGATGAGCAGTTCTTC

d_call: -
clone_size: -
j_call: TRBJ2-3
v_call: TRBV5-6
cdr3_aa: CASSPPARVTDTQYF
cdr3_nt: TGTGCCAGCAGCCCCCCCGCGCGGGTCACAGATACGCAGTATTTT

d_call: TRBD1
clone_size: few
j_call: TRBJ2-7
v_call: TRBV27
cdr3_aa: CASSSEAFRDRGHYEQYF
cdr3_nt: TGTGCCAGCAGTTCCGAGGCCTTCCGGGACAGGGGACACTACGAGCAGTACTTC

d_call: -
clone_size: -
j_call: TRBJ1-4
v_call: TRBV7-9
cdr3_aa: CASSPNRRLANEKLFF
cdr3_nt: TGTGCCAGCAGCCCAAACCGGAGGTTGGCTAATGAAAAACTGTTTTTT

d_call: -
clone_size: -
j_call: TRBJ1-5
v_call: TRBV18
cdr3_aa: CASSPGGGTDQPQHF
cdr3_nt: TGTGCCAGCTCACCAGGCGGGGGAACGGATCAGCCCCAGCATTTT

d_call: -
clone_size: -
j_call: TRBJ2-2
v_call: TRBV5-1
cdr3_aa: CASSPDTGELFF
cdr3_nt: TGCGCCAGCAGCCCCGACACCGGGGAGCTGTTTTTT

d_call: -
clone_size: -
j_call: TRBJ2-4
v_call: TRBV4-2
cdr3_aa: CASSHTDTKNIQYF
cdr3_nt: TGTGCCAGCAGCCACACGGACACCAAAAACATTCAGTACTTC

d_call: -
clone_size: -
j_call: TRBJ1-2
v_call: TRBV9
cdr3_aa: CASSDDRNYGYTF
cdr3_nt: TGTGCCAGCAGCGATGACAGGAACTATGGCTACACCTTC

d_call: TRBD1
clone_size: -
j_call: TRBJ2-1
v_call: TRBV20-1
cdr3_aa: CSPGTAHEQFF
cdr3_nt: TGCAGTCCCGGGACAGCCCATGAGCAGTTCTTC

d_call: TRBD1
clone_size: -
j_call: TRBJ2-7
v_call: TRBV5-8
cdr3_aa: CASSLANREQGANEQYF
cdr3_nt: TGTGCCAGCAGCTTGGCCAACAGGGAACAGGGGGCCAACGAGCAGTACTTC

d_call: -
clone_size: -
j_call: TRBJ2-3
v_call: TRBV6-5
cdr3_aa: CASSYYPGSDTQYF
cdr3_nt: TGTGCCAGCAGTTACTACCCAGGGTCGGATACGCAGTATTTT

d_call: TRBD1
clone_size: -
j_call: TRBJ1-4
v_call: TRBV30
cdr3_aa: CAWPLTGGNEKLFF
cdr3_nt: TGTGCCTGGCCCCTGACAGGGGGGAATGAAAAACTGTTTTTT

d_call: -
clone_size: -
j_call: TRBJ1-5
v_call: TRBV27
cdr3_aa: CASSFQNQPQHF
cdr3_nt: TGTGCCAGCAGTTTTCAGAATCAGCCCCAGCATTTT

d_call: TRBD2
clone_size: -
j_call: TRBJ2-5
v_call: TRBV27
cdr3_aa: CASSLGRVAGVGETQYF
cdr3_nt: TGTGCCAGCAGTTTGGGGCGAGTGGCGGGAGTAGGGGAGACCCAGTACTTC

d_call: TRBD1
clone_size: -
j_call: TRBJ2-7
v_call: TRBV9
cdr3_aa: CASSVAAPTGGIHEQYF
cdr3_nt: TGTGCCAGCAGCGTAGCAGCACCGACAGGGGGTATCCACGAGCAGTACTTC

d_call: -
clone_size: -
j_call: TRBJ2-7
v_call: TRBV27
cdr3_aa: CASSQMWALRHEQYF
cdr3_nt: TGTGCCAGCAGCCAAATGTGGGCTCTCCGGCACGAGCAGTACTTC

d_call: TRBD2
clone_size: -
j_call: TRBJ2-1
v_call: TRBV7-7
cdr3_aa: CASSPLAGLSSYNEQFF
cdr3_nt: TGTGCTAGCAGCCCATTAGCGGGACTGAGCTCCTACAATGAGCAGTTCTTC

d_call: -
clone_size: -
j_call: TRBJ2-7
v_call: TRBV2
cdr3_aa: CASSAPPTMQYF
cdr3_nt: TGTGCCAGCAGTGCCCCACCTACGATGCAGTACTTC

d_call: TRBD2
clone_size: -
j_call: TRBJ2-5
v_call: TRBV11-2
cdr3_aa: CASSLDQAGVQETQYF
cdr3_nt: TGTGCCAGCAGCTTAGATCAGGCGGGGGTCCAAGAGACCCAGTACTTC

d_call: TRBD2
clone_size: -
j_call: TRBJ2-7
v_call: TRBV5-1
cdr3_aa: CASSLQREHHEQYF
cdr3_nt: TGCGCCAGCAGCTTGCAGCGGGAGCACCACGAGCAGTACTTC

d_call: TRBD1
clone_size: -
j_call: TRBJ2-2
v_call: TRBV14
cdr3_aa: CASSQRETGANTGELFF
cdr3_nt: TGTGCCAGCAGCCAACGCGAGACAGGGGCGAACACCGGGGAGCTGTTTTTT

d_call: TRBD1
clone_size: -
j_call: TRBJ1-2
v_call: TRBV18
cdr3_aa: CASSPPEGAGGYTF
cdr3_nt: TGTGCCAGCTCACCCCCGGAGGGGGCAGGGGGCTACACCTTC

d_call: -
clone_size: -
j_call: TRBJ2-7
v_call: TRBV5-8
cdr3_aa: CASSLGKMTGTSYEQYF
cdr3_nt: TGTGCCAGCAGCTTAGGAAAGATGACAGGTACCTCCTACGAGCAGTACTTC

d_call: -
clone_size: -
j_call: TRBJ2-1
v_call: TRBV7-4
cdr3_aa: CASSLTGKSYNEQFF
cdr3_nt: TGTGCCAGCAGCTTAACAGGGAAATCCTACAATGAGCAGTTCTTC

d_call: -
clone_size: -
j_call: TRBJ2-7
v_call: TRBV6-7
cdr3_aa: CASSYRRGRNEQYF
cdr3_nt: TGTGCCAGCAGTTACCGGAGGGGTAGGAACGAGCAGTACTTC